This TCR beta chain was sequenced in a study of T-cell memory formation after mild COVID-19. The CDR3 consists of 15 residues. The germline V gene encodes CDR1 SEHNR and CDR2 FQNEAQ (reference sequence). Germline trimming cut 7 bases from V and 0 bases from J; bases unmatched to any gene: 8. TCRdb re-called the 5' RACE reads with MiXCR, one entry per CDR3 protein. Among 550,000 to 600,000 distinct CDR3 sequences listed, less than 25% were seen once. Sequencing input: PBMCs or a T cell subset sorted from them (not recorded which). This sequence was found in an adult woman who had mild COVID-19 (a few samples of this study predate the infection). Cell type and time point are not known. The chain links TRBV7-9 to TRBJ2-7; 8 bases are shared with TRBD1. CDR3 sequence: CASNRGQALSYEQYF. CDR3 coding DNA: TGTGCCAGCAACCGGGGACAGGCACTCTCCTACGAGCAGTACTTC.